This TCR beta chain derives from a study of blood T cell repertoires in COVID-19. Background on the study: Specimens from acute and convalescent COVID-19 originated in the United States, Italy and Spain. Nucleic acid was either cDNA or gDNA, and it came from T cells, B-cell-depleted T cells, or PBMCs.

Germline loops: CDR1 SGHVS, CDR2 FNYEAQ. This CDR3 comprises 15 residues. V lost 4 bases to trimming and J lost 3 bases; unmatched junction nucleotides: 1. How the authors handled the data: Cell counts per sample came from amplifying reference gene primers. Libraries were prepared by immunoSEQ multiplex PCR; TCRdb keeps only in-frame clonotypes and omits some of them. D and trimming were read from the DNA, whereas the V and J calls and clone size are those reported in that table. This sample carries 110,000 to 150,000 clones, 79% of them seen once, and the ten largest clones take under 4.5%. Material: peripheral blood. This TCR was sampled from a man in his fifties or sixties with acute or convalescent COVID-19. V gene TRBV7-6 combines with J gene TRBJ2-1; 12 bases are a match to TRBD2. The CDR3 loop reads CASSWGLAGYNEQFF. The CDR3 bases are TGTGCCAGCAGCTGGGGACTAGCGGGCTACAATGAGCAGTTCTTC.